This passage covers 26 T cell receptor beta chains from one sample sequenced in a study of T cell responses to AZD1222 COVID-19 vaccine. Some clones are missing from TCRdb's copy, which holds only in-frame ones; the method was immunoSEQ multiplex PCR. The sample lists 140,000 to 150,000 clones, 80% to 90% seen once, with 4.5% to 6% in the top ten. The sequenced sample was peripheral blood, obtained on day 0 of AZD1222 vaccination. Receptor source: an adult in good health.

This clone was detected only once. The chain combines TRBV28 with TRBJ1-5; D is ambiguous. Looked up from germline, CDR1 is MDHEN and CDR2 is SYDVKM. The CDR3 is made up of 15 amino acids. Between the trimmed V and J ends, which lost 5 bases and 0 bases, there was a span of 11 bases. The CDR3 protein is CASSLLEGSNQPQHF. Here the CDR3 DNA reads TGTGCCAGCAGTCTCCTTGAAGGTAGCAATCAGCCCCAGCATTTT. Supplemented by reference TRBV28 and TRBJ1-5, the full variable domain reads DVKVTQSSRYLVKRTGEKVFLECVQDMDHENMFWYRQDPGLGLRLIYFSYDVKMKEKGDIPEGYSVSREKKERFSLILESASTNQTSMYLCASSLLEGSNQPQHFGDGTRLSIL.

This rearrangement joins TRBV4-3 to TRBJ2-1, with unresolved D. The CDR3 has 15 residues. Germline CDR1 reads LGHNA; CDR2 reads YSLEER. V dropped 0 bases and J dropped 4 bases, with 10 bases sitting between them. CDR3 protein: CASSQDLDLYNEQFF. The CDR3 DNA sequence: TGCGCCAGCAGCCAAGATCTAGACCTGTACAATGAGCAGTTCTTC.

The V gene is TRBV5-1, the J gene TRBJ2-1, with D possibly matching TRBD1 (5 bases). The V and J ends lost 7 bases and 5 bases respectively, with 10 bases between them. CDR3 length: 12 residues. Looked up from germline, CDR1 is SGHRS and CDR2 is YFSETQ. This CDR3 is CASWTRHNEQFF. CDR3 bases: TGCGCCAGCTGGACAAGGCACAATGAGCAGTTCTTC.

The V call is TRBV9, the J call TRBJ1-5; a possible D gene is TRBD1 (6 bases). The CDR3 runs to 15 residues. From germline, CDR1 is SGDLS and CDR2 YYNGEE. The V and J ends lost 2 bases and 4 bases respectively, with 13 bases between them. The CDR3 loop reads CASSVGHLGNQPQHF. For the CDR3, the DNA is TGTGCCAGCAGCGTGGGACATTTGGGGAATCAGCCCCAGCATTTT.

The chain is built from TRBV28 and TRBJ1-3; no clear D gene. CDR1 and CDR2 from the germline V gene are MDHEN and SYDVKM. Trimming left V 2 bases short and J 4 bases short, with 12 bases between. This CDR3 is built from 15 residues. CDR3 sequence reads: CASSLKREYGNTIYF. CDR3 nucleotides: TGTGCCAGCAGTTTAAAAAGGGAGTACGGAAACACCATATATTTT.

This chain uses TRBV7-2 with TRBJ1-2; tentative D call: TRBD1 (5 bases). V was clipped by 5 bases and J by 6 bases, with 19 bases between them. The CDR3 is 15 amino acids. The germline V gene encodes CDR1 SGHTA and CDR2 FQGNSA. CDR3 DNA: TGTGCCAGCAGCCGGTCCCCGGGGGAGAGGGATGGCTACACCTTC. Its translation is CASSRSPGERDGYTF.

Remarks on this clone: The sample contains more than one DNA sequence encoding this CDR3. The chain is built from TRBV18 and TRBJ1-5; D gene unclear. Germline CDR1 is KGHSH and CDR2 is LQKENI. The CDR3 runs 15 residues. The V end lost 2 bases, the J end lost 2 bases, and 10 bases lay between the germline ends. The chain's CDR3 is CASSPSLGGNQPQHF. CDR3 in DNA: TGTGCCAGCTCACCATCCCTCGGGGGCAATCAGCCCCAGCATTTT.

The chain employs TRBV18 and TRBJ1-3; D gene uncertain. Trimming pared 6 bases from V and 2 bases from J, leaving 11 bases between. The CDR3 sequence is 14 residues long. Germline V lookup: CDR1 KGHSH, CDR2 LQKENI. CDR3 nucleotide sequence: TGTGCCAGCTCCCCCGAGAGGGCTGGAAACACCATATATTTT. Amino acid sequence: CASSPERAGNTIYF.

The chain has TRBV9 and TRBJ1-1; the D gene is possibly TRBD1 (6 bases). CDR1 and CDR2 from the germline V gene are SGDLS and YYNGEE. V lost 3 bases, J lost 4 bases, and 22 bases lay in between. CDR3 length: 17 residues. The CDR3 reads CASSGVQGGVSVTEAFF. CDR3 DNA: TGTGCCAGCAGCGGGGTACAGGGAGGAGTTTCGGTCACTGAAGCTTTCTTT.

The CDR3 sequence: CASSLGADPYEQYF. In DNA, the CDR3 is TGTGCCAGCAGCTTAGGAGCTGATCCCTACGAGCAGTACTTC. The rearrangement uses TRBV7-9 and TRBJ2-7; no definite D call. Per germline, CDR1 SEHNR and CDR2 FQNEAQ (reference sequence). V lost 1 base to trimming and J lost 2 bases, with 9 bases between them. The CDR3 extends over 14 amino acids.

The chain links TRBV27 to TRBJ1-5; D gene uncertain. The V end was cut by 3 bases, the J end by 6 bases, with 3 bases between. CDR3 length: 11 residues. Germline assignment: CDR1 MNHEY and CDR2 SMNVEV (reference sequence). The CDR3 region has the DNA TGTGCCAGCAGTTTCACTCAGCCCCAGCATTTT. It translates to CASSFTQPQHF.

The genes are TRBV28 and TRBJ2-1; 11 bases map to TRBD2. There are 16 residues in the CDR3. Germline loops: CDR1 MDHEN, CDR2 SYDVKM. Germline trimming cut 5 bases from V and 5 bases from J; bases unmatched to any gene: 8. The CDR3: CASSTRLAGSNNEQFF. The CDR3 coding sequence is TGTGCCAGCAGTACCCGACTAGCGGGGTCCAACAATGAGCAGTTCTTC.

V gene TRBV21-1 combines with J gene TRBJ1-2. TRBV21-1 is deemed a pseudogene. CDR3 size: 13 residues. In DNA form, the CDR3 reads TGTGCCAGCAGCAATCTTCCGATCTATGGCTACACCTTC. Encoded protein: CASSNLPIYGYTF.

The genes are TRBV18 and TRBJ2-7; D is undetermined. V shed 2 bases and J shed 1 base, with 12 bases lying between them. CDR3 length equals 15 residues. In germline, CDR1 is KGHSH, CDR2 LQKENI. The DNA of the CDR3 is TGTGCCAGCTCACCAAGCCACACCCAATCCTACGAGCAGTACTTC. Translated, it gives CASSPSHTQSYEQYF.

This chain's CDR3 is CASSLTSIRGQPQHF. In nucleotides, the CDR3 is TGTGCCAGCAGTTTAACCTCGATCCGCGGTCAGCCCCAGCATTTT. The chain recombines TRBV28 with TRBJ1-5, with unresolved D. Germline lookup yields CDR1 MDHEN and CDR2 SYDVKM. CDR3 length: 15 amino acids. Trimming removed 2 bases from V and 6 bases from J, with 14 bases in between.

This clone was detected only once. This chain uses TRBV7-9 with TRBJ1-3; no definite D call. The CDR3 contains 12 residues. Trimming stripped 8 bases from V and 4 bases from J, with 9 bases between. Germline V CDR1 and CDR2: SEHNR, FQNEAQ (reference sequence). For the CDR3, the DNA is TGTGCCAGCCTCTCGGGAGGAAACACCATATATTTT. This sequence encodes CASLSGGNTIYF.

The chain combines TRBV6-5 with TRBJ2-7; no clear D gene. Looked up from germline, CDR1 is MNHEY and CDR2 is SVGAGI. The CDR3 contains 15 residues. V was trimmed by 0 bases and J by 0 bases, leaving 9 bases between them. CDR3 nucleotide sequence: TGTGCCAGCAGTTACTCGAGTGCTGACTCCTACGAGCAGTACTTC. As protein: CASSYSSADSYEQYF.

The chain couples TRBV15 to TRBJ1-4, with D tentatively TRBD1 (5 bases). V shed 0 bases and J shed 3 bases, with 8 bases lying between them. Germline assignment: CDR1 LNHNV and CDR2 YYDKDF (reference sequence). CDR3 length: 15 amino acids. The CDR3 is CATSRDQGSNEKLFF. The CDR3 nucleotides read TGTGCCACCAGCAGAGATCAGGGATCTAATGAAAAACTGTTTTTT.

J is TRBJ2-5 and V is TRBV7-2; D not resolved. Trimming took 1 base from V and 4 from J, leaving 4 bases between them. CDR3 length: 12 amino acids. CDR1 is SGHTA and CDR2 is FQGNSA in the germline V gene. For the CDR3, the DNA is TGTGCCAGCAGCTTAGACGTAGAGACCCAGTACTTC. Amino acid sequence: CASSLDVETQYF.

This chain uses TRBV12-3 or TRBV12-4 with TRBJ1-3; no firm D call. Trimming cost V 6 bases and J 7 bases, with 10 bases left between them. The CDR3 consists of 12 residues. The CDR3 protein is CASSTSANTIYF. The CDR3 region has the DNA TGTGCCAGCAGCACAAGTGCTAACACCATATATTTT.

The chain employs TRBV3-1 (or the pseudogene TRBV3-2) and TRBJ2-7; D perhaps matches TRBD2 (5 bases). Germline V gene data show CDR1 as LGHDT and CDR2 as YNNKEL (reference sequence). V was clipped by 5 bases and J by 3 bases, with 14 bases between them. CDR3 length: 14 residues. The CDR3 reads CASSSTSGVYEQYF. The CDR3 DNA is TGTGCCAGCAGCTCTACAAGCGGTGTCTACGAGCAGTACTTC.

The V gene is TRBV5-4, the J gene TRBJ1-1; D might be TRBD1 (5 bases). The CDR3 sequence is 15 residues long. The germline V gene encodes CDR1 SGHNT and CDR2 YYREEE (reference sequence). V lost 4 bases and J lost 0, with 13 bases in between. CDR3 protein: CASSPGQDMNTEAFF. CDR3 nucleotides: TGTGCCAGCAGCCCCGGGCAGGACATGAACACTGAAGCTTTCTTT.

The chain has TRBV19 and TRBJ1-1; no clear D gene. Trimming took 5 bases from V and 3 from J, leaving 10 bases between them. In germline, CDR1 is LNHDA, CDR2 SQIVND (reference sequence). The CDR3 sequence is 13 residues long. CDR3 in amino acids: CASSPRSYTEAFF. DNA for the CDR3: TGTGCCAGTAGTCCGCGTTCGTACACTGAAGCTTTCTTT. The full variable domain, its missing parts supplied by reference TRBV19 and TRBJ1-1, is DGGITQSPKYLFRKEGQNVTLSCEQNLNHDAMYWYRQDPGQGLRLIYYSQIVNDFQKGDIAEGYSVSREKKESFPLTVTSAQKNPTAFYLCASSPRSYTEAFFGQGTRLTVV.

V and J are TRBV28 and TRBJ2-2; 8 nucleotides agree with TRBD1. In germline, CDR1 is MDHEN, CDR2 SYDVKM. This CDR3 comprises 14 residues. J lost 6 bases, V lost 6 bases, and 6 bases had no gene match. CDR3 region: CASSRTGGSGELFF. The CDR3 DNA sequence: TGTGCCAGCAGCCGTACAGGGGGGTCCGGGGAGCTGTTTTTT.

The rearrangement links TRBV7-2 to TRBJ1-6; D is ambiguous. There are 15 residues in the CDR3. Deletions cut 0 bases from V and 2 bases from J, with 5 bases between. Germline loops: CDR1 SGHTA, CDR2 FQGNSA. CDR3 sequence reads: CASSLAGPYNSPLHF. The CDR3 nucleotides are TGTGCCAGCAGCTTAGCAGGGCCCTATAATTCACCCCTCCACTTT.

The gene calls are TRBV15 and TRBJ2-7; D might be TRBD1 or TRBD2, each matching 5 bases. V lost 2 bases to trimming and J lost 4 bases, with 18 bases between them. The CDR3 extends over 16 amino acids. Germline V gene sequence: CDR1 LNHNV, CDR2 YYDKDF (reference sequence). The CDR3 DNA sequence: TGTGCCACCAGCAGAAGACTCGGGACCGCTTATTACGAGCAGTACTTC. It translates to CATSRRLGTAYYEQYF.